This is a list of T cell receptor beta chains from one sample in a study of cytotoxic CD8 clonotypes in ibrutinib-treated CLL. Here immunoSEQ multiplex PCR was the method, and the copy in TCRdb shows in-frame clones only, minus some. Here the sample spans about 85,000 clones, 75% to 85% being singletons. The source was PBMCs, collected after 12 months of ibrutinib treatment. The receptors shown here come from a human donor with chronic lymphocytic leukemia. Each CDR3 is given with its conserved first and last residue. D genes are given only for firm matches. The size entry is marked missing in some rows and otherwise reads once, few, many or a size class.

V: TRBV5-7
J: TRBJ2-7
D: -
size: -
CDR3: CASSFWGYEQYF
DNA: TGTGCCAGCAGCTTTTGGGGGTACGAGCAGTACTTC

V: TRBV7-3
J: TRBJ2-3
D: TRBD2
size: -
CDR3: CASSPLAGGSGDTQYF
DNA: TGTGCCAGCAGCCCCCTAGCGGGGGGATCGGGGGATACGCAGTATTTT

V: TRBV7-2
J: TRBJ2-5
D: TRBD1
size: -
CDR3: CASSPPGTGEETQYF
DNA: TGTGCCAGCAGCCCCCCCGGGACAGGGGAGGAGACCCAGTACTTC

V: TRBV6-6
J: TRBJ1-2
D: TRBD1
size: -
CDR3: CASSHPLGQEDGYTF
DNA: TGTGCCAGCAGTCACCCATTGGGACAGGAAGATGGCTACACCTTC

V: TRBV5-1
J: TRBJ1-3
D: -
size: -
CDR3: CASSPQWGAGNTIYF
DNA: TGCGCCAGCAGCCCCCAATGGGGTGCAGGAAACACCATATATTTT

V: TRBV7-9
J: TRBJ2-3
D: TRBD1
size: -
CDR3: CASSLVGQGAADTQYF
DNA: TGTGCCAGCAGCTTAGTTGGACAGGGGGCGGCAGATACGCAGTATTTT

V: TRBV18
J: TRBJ1-2
D: -
size: few
CDR3: CASSPGRDYGYTF
DNA: TGTGCCAGCTCACCAGGCCGAGACTATGGCTACACCTTC

V: TRBV6-4
J: TRBJ2-3
D: -
size: -
CDR3: CASTLRAGPGTDTQYF
DNA: TGTGCCAGCACTTTGCGGGCGGGACCCGGCACAGATACGCAGTATTTT

V: TRBV5-4
J: TRBJ1-2
D: TRBD1
size: -
CDR3: CASSLDGTDGYTF
DNA: TGTGCCAGCAGCTTGGACGGGACAGATGGCTACACCTTC

V: TRBV7-2
J: TRBJ1-1
D: -
size: -
CDR3: CASSSGVRNTEAFF
DNA: TGTGCCAGCAGCTCAGGGGTCAGGAACACTGAAGCTTTCTTT

V: TRBV7-2
J: TRBJ1-2
D: TRBD1
size: -
CDR3: CASSDPGQGYGYTF
DNA: TGTGCCAGCAGCGACCCGGGACAGGGCTATGGCTACACCTTC

V: TRBV5-1
J: TRBJ1-3
D: -
size: once
CDR3: CASSLGGGWRSGNTIYF
DNA: TGCGCCAGCAGCTTGGGTGGGGGCTGGAGGTCTGGAAACACCATATATTTT

V: TRBV29-1
J: TRBJ2-1
D: TRBD2
size: once
CDR3: CSVTTGGLGYNEQFF
DNA: TGCAGCGTCACAACGGGGGGGCTGGGATACAATGAGCAGTTCTTC

V: TRBV5-1
J: TRBJ1-5
D: -
size: -
CDR3: CASSSDVGQPQHF
DNA: TGCGCCAGCAGCTCGGACGTTGGGCAGCCCCAGCATTTT

V: TRBV19
J: TRBJ1-1
D: TRBD1
size: -
CDR3: CASNQGASTEAFF
DNA: TGTGCCAGTAACCAGGGGGCGAGCACTGAAGCTTTCTTT

V: TRBV7-9
J: TRBJ2-5
D: TRBD2
size: -
CDR3: CASSLLAGPETQYF
DNA: TGTGCCAGCAGCCTCCTAGCGGGCCCAGAGACCCAGTACTTC

V: TRBV28
J: TRBJ1-2
D: -
size: -
CDR3: CASSPPTVLTGGYTF
DNA: TGTGCCAGCAGTCCCCCCACAGTGCTGACCGGGGGCTACACCTTC